The 20 T cell receptor beta chains below were found in one sample sequenced in a study of cytomegalovirus exposure and HLA in healthy donors. TCRdb keeps only in-frame clones here, not all; method: immunoSEQ multiplex PCR. This table holds 65,000 or so clones, approximately 94% found once. The sequenced sample consisted of PBMCs. The receptors stem from a man aged 18 to 29 in good health and CMV-seropositive.

This chain links TRBV27 with TRBJ2-1; weak D call: TRBD1 (6 bases). The V gene's germline CDR1 is MNHEY and CDR2 SMNVEV (reference sequence). The ends were cut back, 3 bases at V and 1 base at J, with 22 bases in the middle. CDR3 size: 19 residues. The CDR3 nucleotides are TGTGCCAGCAGTTTCACCGGCTACCAAACAGGGATTTCCTACAATGAGCAGTTCTTC. Translated: CASSFTGYQTGISYNEQFF.

In DNA, the CDR3 is TGTGCCAGCAGCTTAACGGACGGGGCAGATACGCAGTATTTT. It is translated as CASSLTDGADTQYF. V and J are TRBV7-3 and TRBJ2-3; possibly TRBD2 for D (5 bases). The germline V and J ends were trimmed by 0 bases and 4 bases, with 8 bases remaining between them. This CDR3 has 14 amino acids. From germline, CDR1 is SGHTA and CDR2 FQGTGA.

This chain connects TRBV11-2 to TRBJ2-4; 7 bases match TRBD2. The CDR3 runs 19 residues. Germline CDR1 is SGHAT and CDR2 is FQNNGV. V lost 0 bases and J lost 6; bases outside the gene matches: 17. The CDR3 loop reads CASSLEVLAWGEGVNIQYF. In nucleotides, the CDR3 is TGTGCCAGCAGCTTAGAAGTACTAGCGTGGGGGGAAGGGGTAAACATTCAGTACTTC.

In nucleotides, the CDR3 is TGTGCCAGCGCCGGGAACCAGGGGAATTCACCCCTCCACTTT. Protein: CASAGNQGNSPLHF. The gene calls are TRBV9 and TRBJ1-6, with D possibly TRBD1 on 6 matching bases. Per germline, CDR1 SGDLS and CDR2 YYNGEE. The CDR3 extends over 14 amino acids. The V gene lost 7 bases and the J gene lost 7 bases, with 15 bases spanning the gap.

The rearrangement uses TRBV6-5 and TRBJ1-2; D gene uncertain. V dropped 6 bases and J dropped 5 bases, with 13 bases sitting between them. Germline loops: CDR1 MNHEY, CDR2 SVGAGI. CDR3 size: 13 residues. The DNA for the CDR3 is TGTGCCAGCAGACTCTTGGGGAGGTATGGCTACACCTTC. This codes for CASRLLGRYGYTF.

This chain links TRBV7-9 with TRBJ2-7, with 9 bases lining up with TRBD1. There are 14 residues in the CDR3. The J segment lost 5 bases and the V segment lost 6 bases, leaving 8 bases of the junction unmatched. Germline V lookup: CDR1 SEHNR, CDR2 FQNEAQ (reference sequence). CDR3 sequence (DNA): TGTGCCAGCAGTACCGGGACAGGGACGAACGAGCAGTACTTC. Translation: CASSTGTGTNEQYF.

This chain links TRBV27 with TRBJ1-6; 8 bases align to TRBD1. The V gene end was trimmed by 0 bases and the J gene end by 0 bases; junction bases not matched to a gene: 13. The CDR3 has 21 amino acids. CDR1 is MNHEY and CDR2 is SMNVEV in the germline V gene (reference sequence). CDR3 loop: CASSLSGWRTGKSSYNSPLHF. CDR3 in DNA: TGTGCCAGCAGTTTATCTGGGTGGAGGACAGGGAAGAGCTCCTATAATTCACCCCTCCACTTT.

This sequence joins TRBV10-3 and TRBJ1-1, with 7 bases lining up with TRBD1. Germline CDR1 ENHRY, CDR2 SYGVKD. With 3 bases clipped from V and 0 bases from J, the junction kept 4 bases outside the gene matches. The CDR3 is 15 residues long. For the CDR3, the DNA is TGTGCCATCAGTGACGGACAGGCGATGAACACTGAAGCTTTCTTT. It is translated as CAISDGQAMNTEAFF.

The chain links TRBV10-2 to TRBJ1-6, with 8 bases fitting TRBD1. Germline V gives CDR1 WSHSY, CDR2 SAAADI. J gave up 7 bases and V 4 bases, and 6 bases lay outside the gene matches. This CDR3 is built from 15 residues. The CDR3 here is CASSVQGQENSPLHF. CDR3 DNA sequence: TGCGCCAGCAGTGTTCAGGGACAGGAAAATTCACCCCTCCACTTT.

V gene TRBV6-4 combines with J gene TRBJ2-1; the match to TRBD2 covers 9 bases. The CDR3 has 15 residues. Germline V gives CDR1 MRHNA, CDR2 SNTAGT. Losses at the gene ends were 2 bases for V and 9 bases for J; bases not matched to a gene: 8. The CDR3 DNA reads TGTGCCAGCAGTGACGAGCGGGAGGACTCCCGTGAGCAGTTCTTC. This translates into CASSDEREDSREQFF.

In DNA, the CDR3 is TGTGCCAGTAGTATGGACAGGGGGCGCTCTGGAAACACCATATATTTT. It yields the protein CASSMDRGRSGNTIYF. V and J are TRBV19 and TRBJ1-3; 11 nucleotides line up with TRBD1. The germline V gene has CDR1 LNHDA and CDR2 SQIVND (reference sequence). Trimming cost V 3 bases and J 0 bases; bases outside gene matches: 1. This CDR3 has 16 amino acids.

The chain recombines TRBV10-3 with TRBJ2-7, with 14 nucleotides matching TRBD2. The V and J ends lost 4 bases and 4 bases, in that order; junction bases with no gene match: 3. Germline-derived CDR1 and CDR2 are ENHRY and SYGVKD. The CDR3 is 15 amino acids. The chain's CDR3 is CAISGGTSGSYEQYF. In nucleotides, the CDR3 is TGTGCCATCAGTGGTGGGACTAGCGGGAGTTACGAGCAGTACTTC.

The rearrangement links TRBV28 to TRBJ2-7; tentative D call: TRBD2 (5 bases). Germline CDR1 MDHEN, CDR2 SYDVKM. The CDR3 runs 15 residues. The V and J ends lost 2 bases and 2 bases respectively, with 13 bases between them. The DNA of the CDR3 is TGTGCCAGCAGTTTAACTGTGGACGGGGCCTACGAGCAGTACTTC. Translation: CASSLTVDGAYEQYF.

This chain uses TRBV2 with TRBJ1-1; unclear D gene. V was pared by 4 bases and J by 0 bases, with 9 bases between. The germline V gene encodes CDR1 SNHLY and CDR2 FYNNEI. The CDR3 spans 14 residues. The CDR3 region is CASSVTGLNTEAFF. In DNA, the CDR3 is TGTGCCAGCAGTGTCACGGGGTTGAACACTGAAGCTTTCTTT.

This chain connects TRBV5-6 to TRBJ1-1; a weak D match, TRBD1 (6 bases). The CDR3 has 16 residues. V shed 3 bases and J shed 2 bases, with 17 bases lying between them. Germline lookup yields CDR1 SGHDT and CDR2 YYEEEE. DNA for the CDR3: TGTGCCAGCAGCTCGGAGTATTTGACAGGAAACACTGAAGCTTTCTTT. Amino acids: CASSSEYLTGNTEAFF. Looking up the rest from reference TRBV5-6 and TRBJ1-1 gives the full variable domain: DAGVTQSPTHLIKTRGQQVTLRCSPKSGHDTVSWYQQALGQGPQFIFQYYEEEERQRGNFPDRFSGHQFPNYSSELNVNALLLGDSALYLCASSSEYLTGNTEAFFGQGTRLTVV.

The chain employs TRBV5-1 and TRBJ2-2, with 8 bases that match TRBD1. V lost 4 bases, J lost 2 bases, and 7 bases stayed unmatched. In germline, CDR1 is SGHRS, CDR2 YFSETQ. The CDR3 is made up of 16 amino acids. CDR3 in amino acids: CASSEVGQVNTGELFF. As DNA, the CDR3 is TGCGCCAGCAGCGAAGTGGGACAGGTTAACACCGGGGAGCTGTTTTTT.

This clone was observed once. This sequence joins TRBV6-4 and TRBJ1-6; 8 positions agree with TRBD1. With 6 bases clipped from V and 7 bases from J, the junction kept 5 bases outside the gene matches. The CDR3 runs to 14 residues. CDR1 is MRHNA, CDR2 SNTAGT, per germline. For the CDR3, the DNA is TGTGCCAGCAGCGCGGACAGGGCGAATTCACCCCTCCACTTT. It is translated as CASSADRANSPLHF.

This chain links TRBV9 with TRBJ1-5; a weak D match, TRBD1 (6 bases). Germline V gene data show CDR1 as SGDLS and CDR2 as YYNGEE. V was cut by 2 bases and J by 0 bases, with 15 bases left in between. This CDR3 is 17 amino acids long. In DNA, the CDR3 is TGTGCCAGCAGCGTTTCCGACAGGCCCAATAGCAATCAGCCCCAGCATTTT. Translation gives CASSVSDRPNSNQPQHF.

This clone has just one count. This sequence joins TRBV27 and TRBJ2-7; 8 nucleotides agree with TRBD1. The ends lost 6 bases at V and 0 bases at J; junction bases unmatched: 10. Germline values: CDR1 MNHEY, CDR2 SMNVEV (reference sequence). This CDR3 is built from 16 residues. The CDR3 spells CASSLDRAIASYEQYF. CDR3 DNA sequence: TGTGCCAGCAGCCTGGACAGGGCCATTGCCTCCTACGAGCAGTACTTC.

In nucleotides, the CDR3 is TGTGCCAGCACCCGGGCCGGGACAGGGGGACGTCTGTTTTTT. Translated: CASTRAGTGGRLFF. The chain uses TRBV11-2 and TRBJ1-4, with 11 positions matching TRBD1. There are 14 residues in the CDR3. CDR1 is SGHAT, CDR2 FQNNGV, per germline. V lost 7 bases and J lost 14; bases outside the gene matches: 12.